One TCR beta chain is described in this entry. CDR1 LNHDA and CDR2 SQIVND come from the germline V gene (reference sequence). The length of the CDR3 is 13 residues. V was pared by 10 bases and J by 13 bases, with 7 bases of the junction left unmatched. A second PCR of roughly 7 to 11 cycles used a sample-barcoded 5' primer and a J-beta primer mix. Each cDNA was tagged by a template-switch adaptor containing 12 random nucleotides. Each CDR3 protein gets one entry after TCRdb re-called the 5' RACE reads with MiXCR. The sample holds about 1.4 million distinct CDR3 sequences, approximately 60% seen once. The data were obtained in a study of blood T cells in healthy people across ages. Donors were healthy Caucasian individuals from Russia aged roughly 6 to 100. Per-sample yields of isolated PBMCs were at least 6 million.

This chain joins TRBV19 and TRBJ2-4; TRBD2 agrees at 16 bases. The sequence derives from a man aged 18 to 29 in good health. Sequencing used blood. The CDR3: CATGLAGGSEQYF. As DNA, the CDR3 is TGTGCCACGGGACTAGCGGGAGGGAGTGAGCAGTACTTC.